This T cell receptor (beta chain) was obtained from a study of blood T cell repertoires in COVID-19. On the study more broadly: T cells, B-cell-depleted T cells, or PBMCs supplied cDNA or gDNA.

In the source study's methods: Estimates of nucleated cell counts were drawn from the amplification of reference gene primers. Only in-frame clones appear in the TCRdb table, and some are missing; sequencing was by immunoSEQ multiplex PCR. Clone size and the V and J calls come from that table; the DNA yielded D and trimming. Here the sample spans 90,000 to 100,000 clones, around 92% being singletons. Germline V gene lookup returns CDR1 GTSNPN and CDR2 SVGIG (reference sequence). The V gene end was trimmed by 3 bases and the J gene end by 4 bases; junction bases not matched to a gene: 6. This CDR3 region has 14 residues. Seattle enrolled patients during active infection and tracked them longitudinally.

The sample was peripheral blood. The J gene is TRBJ1-5, the V gene TRBV30; 7 positions agree with TRBD1. The origin of this receptor is a man between 50 and 59 years old with COVID-19, enrolled during active disease. As DNA, the CDR3 is TGTGCCTGGAGCGCGCCAGGGGGGAATCAGCCCCAGCATTTT. Its protein product is CAWSAPGGNQPQHF. The complete variable domain, with remaining parts taken from reference TRBV30 and TRBJ1-5, reads SQTIHQWPATLVQPVGSPLSLECTVEGTSNPNLYWYRQAAGRGLQLLFYSVGIGQISSEVPQNLSASRPQDRQFILSSKKLLLSDSGFYLCAWSAPGGNQPQHFGDGTRLSIL.